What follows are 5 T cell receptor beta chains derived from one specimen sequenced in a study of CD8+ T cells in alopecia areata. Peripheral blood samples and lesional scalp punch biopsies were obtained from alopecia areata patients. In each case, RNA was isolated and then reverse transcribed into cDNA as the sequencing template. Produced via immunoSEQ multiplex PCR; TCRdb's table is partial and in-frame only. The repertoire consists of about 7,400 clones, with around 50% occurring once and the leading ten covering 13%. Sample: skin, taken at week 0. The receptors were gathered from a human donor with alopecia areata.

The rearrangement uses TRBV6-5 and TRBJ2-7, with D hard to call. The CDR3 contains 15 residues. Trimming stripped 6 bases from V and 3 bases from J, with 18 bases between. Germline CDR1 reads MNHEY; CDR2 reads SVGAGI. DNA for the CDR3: TGTGCCAGCAGCTACCCACAGAGTACCAACTACGAGCAGTACTTC. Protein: CASSYPQSTNYEQYF.

This CDR3 is CASSLSVGPQHF. CDR3 sequence (DNA): TGTGCCAGCAGTTTATCGGTGGGGCCCCAGCATTTT. This chain links TRBV7-9 with TRBJ1-5; no firm D call. This CDR3 comprises 12 residues. V was trimmed by 6 bases and J by 9 bases, leaving 12 bases between them. Germline CDR1 SEHNR, CDR2 FQNEAQ (reference sequence).

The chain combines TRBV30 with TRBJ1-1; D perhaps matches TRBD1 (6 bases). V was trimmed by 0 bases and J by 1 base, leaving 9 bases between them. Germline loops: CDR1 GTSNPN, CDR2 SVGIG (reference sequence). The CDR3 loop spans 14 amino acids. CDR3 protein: CAWSVGQGNTEAFF. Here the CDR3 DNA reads TGTGCCTGGAGTGTGGGACAAGGGAACACTGAAGCTTTCTTT.

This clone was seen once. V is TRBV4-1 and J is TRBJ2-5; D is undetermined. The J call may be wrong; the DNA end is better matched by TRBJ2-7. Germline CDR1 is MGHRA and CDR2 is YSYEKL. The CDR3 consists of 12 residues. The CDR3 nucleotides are TGCGCCAGCAGCCAGGGGACCTACGAGCAGTACTTC. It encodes CASSQGTYEQYF.

CDR3 coding DNA: TGTGCCAGCAGCCAAGCCGACCTGCGACGAGCGGTCTACGAGCAGTACTTC. Amino acid sequence: CASSQADLRRAVYEQYF. The V call is TRBV5-4, the J call TRBJ2-7, with D possibly being TRBD2 (5 bases). The CDR3 runs to 17 residues. CDR1 is SGHNT and CDR2 is YYREEE in the germline V gene (reference sequence). Trimming removed 4 bases from V and 3 bases from J, with 23 bases in between. Looking up the rest from reference TRBV5-4 and TRBJ2-7 gives the full variable domain: ETGVTQSPTHLIKTRGQQVTLRCSSQSGHNTVSWYQQALGQGPQFIFQYYREEENGRGNFPPRFSGLQFPNYSSELNVNALELDDSALYLCASSQADLRRAVYEQYFGPGTRLTVT.